This T cell receptor (beta chain) was obtained from a study of CD8 T cells in Susac syndrome. Overall study findings and caveats: As the study acknowledged, the number of individuals who were part of its TCR sequencing and HLA analysis was relatively small.

Concerning this clonotype: Its antigen is undetermined.

Reverse transcription of 0.5 to 1 ug RNA used random hexamers. Amplification of TCR beta CDR3 across 54 Vbeta and 13 Jbeta was performed with immunoSEQ multiplex PCR. TCRdb used MiXCR to reprocess the immunoSEQ multiplex PCR reads, holding one entry per CDR3 protein. The sample includes about 170,000 distinct CDR3 sequences, roughly 95% seen only once; the top ten take around 0.12%. Per germline, CDR1 SQVTM and CDR2 ANQGSEA. V shed 8 bases and J shed 7 bases, with 17 bases lying between them. The CDR3 consists of 12 residues. This TCR was recovered from a human donor with Susac syndrome. J is TRBJ2-5 and V is TRBV29-1; TRBD1 or TRBD2 may be the D gene (6 bases each). The material sequenced was CD4+ T cells from PBMCs. CDR3 sequence: CSSRRGQGTQYF. In nucleotides, the CDR3 is TGCAGCTCCCGACGGGGGCAGGGGACCCAGTACTTC.